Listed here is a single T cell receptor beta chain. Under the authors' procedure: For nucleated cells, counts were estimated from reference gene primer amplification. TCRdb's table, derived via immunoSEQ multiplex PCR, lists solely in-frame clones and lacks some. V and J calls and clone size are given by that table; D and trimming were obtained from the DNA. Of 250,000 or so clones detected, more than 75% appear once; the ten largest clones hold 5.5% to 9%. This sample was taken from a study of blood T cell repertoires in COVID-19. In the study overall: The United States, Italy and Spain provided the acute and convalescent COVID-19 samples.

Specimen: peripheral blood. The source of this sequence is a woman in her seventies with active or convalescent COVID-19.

In DNA, the CDR3 is TGTGCCAGCAGCTTAATAGCGGGTACATCTCGTGCAAACTATGGCTACACCTTC. This sequence encodes CASSLIAGTSRANYGYTF. V usage is TRBV7-2 and J usage is TRBJ1-2; D is ambiguous. V was pared by 2 bases and J by 2 bases, with 21 bases between. Germline CDR1 is SGHTA and CDR2 is FQGNSA. The CDR3 has 18 amino acids.